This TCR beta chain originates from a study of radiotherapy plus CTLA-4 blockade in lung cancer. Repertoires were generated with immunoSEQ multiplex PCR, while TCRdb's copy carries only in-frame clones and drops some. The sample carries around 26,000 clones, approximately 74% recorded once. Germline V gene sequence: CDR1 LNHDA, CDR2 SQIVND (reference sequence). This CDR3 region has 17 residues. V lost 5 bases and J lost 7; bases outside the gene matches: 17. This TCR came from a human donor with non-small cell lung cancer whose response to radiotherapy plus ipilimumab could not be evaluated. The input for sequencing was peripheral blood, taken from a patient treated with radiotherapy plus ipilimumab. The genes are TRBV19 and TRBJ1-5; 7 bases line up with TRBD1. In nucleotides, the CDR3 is TGTGCCAGTAGTCCCAGTCCCGTGACAGGGAGTATACAGCCCCAGCATTTT. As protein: CASSPSPVTGSIQPQHF.